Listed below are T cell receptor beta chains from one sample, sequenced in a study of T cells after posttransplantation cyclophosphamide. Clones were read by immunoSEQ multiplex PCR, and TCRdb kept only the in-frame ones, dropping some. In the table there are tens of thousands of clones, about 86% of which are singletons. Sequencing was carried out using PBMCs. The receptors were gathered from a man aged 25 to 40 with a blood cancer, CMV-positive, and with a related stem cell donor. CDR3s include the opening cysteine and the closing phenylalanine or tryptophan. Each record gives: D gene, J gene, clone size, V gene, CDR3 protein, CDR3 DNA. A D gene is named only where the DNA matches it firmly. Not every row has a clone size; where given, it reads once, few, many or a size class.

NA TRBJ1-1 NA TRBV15 CATSSPTRNTEAFF TGTGCCACCAGCAGCCCGACAAGGAACACTGAAGCTTTCTTT
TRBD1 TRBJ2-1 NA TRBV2 CASSDGRGNEQFF TGTGCCAGCAGTGATGGCAGGGGGAATGAGCAGTTCTTC
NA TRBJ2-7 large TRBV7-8 CASSPPVSLSEQYF TGTGCCAGCAGTCCCCCGGTGTCCCTAAGCGAGCAGTACTTC
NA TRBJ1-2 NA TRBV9 CASSVVAGPNYGYTF TGTGCCAGCAGCGTAGTTGCGGGACCTAACTATGGCTACACCTTC
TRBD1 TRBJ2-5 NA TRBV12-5 CASGSGTGTFETQYF TGTGCTAGTGGTTCCGGGACAGGGACTTTTGAGACCCAGTACTTC
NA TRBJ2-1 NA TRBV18 CASSRFLSEQFF TGTGCCAGCTCACGTTTTCTAAGTGAGCAGTTCTTC
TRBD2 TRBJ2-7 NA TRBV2 CASSGTSGLQSSYEQYF TGTGCCAGCAGTGGGACTAGCGGCCTGCAAAGCTCCTACGAGCAGTACTTC
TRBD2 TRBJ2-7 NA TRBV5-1 CASSPGTSGTYEQYF TGCGCCAGCAGCCCGGGGACTAGCGGAACCTACGAGCAGTACTTC
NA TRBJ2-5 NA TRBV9 CASSVGPGLIETQYF TGTGCCAGCAGCGTAGGACCGGGGTTGATTGAGACCCAGTACTTC
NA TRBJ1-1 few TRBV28 CASSLVGQYTEAFF TGTGCCAGCAGTCTAGTAGGACAGTACACTGAAGCTTTCTTT
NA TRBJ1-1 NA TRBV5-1 CASSPQTVNTEAFF TGCGCCAGCAGCCCACAGACGGTGAACACTGAAGCTTTCTTT
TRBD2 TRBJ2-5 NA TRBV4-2 CASSQDPSGSSETQYF TGTGCCAGCAGCCAAGACCCTAGCGGGAGTTCAGAGACCCAGTACTTC
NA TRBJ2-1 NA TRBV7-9 CASRLGGIYNEQFF TGTGCCTCACGGCTGGGCGGGATCTACAATGAGCAGTTCTTC
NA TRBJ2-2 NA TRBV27 CASSSRRNTGELFF TGTGCCAGCAGTTCGCGGCGGAACACCGGGGAGCTGTTTTTT
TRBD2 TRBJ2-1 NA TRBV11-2 CASSAEVTSGIDEQFF TGTGCCAGCAGCGCCGAGGTTACTAGCGGGATCGATGAGCAGTTCTTC
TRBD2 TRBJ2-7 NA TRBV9 CASSPSGGISSYEQYF TGTGCCAGCAGCCCGTCGGGAGGAATAAGCTCCTACGAGCAGTACTTC
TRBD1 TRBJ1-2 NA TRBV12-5 CASGFTTGQADGYTF TGTGCTAGTGGTTTCACCACAGGACAGGCAGATGGCTACACCTTC
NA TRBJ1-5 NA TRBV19 CASSIRVNQPQHF TGTGCCAGTAGTATTCGGGTTAATCAGCCCCAGCATTTT
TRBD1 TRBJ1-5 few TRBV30 CAWSAGGNQPQHF TGTGCCTGGAGTGCAGGGGGGAATCAGCCCCAGCATTTT
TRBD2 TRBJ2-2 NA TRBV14 CASSLLAGGPTGELFF TGTGCCAGCAGCCTGCTAGCGGGAGGTCCCACCGGGGAGCTGTTTTTT
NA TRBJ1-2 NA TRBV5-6 CASSTQGVVIYGYTF TGTGCCAGCAGCACTCAGGGTGTTGTAATCTATGGCTACACCTTC
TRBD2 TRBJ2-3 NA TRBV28 CASSTSGILADTQYF TGTGCCAGCAGTACTAGCGGGATTTTGGCAGATACGCAGTATTTT